These 3 T cell receptor beta chains share one sample of origin, sequenced in a study of technical replicates of blood from a handful of donors. TCRdb's copy holds only in-frame clones and misses some; the assay was immunoSEQ multiplex PCR. The table lists some 15,000 clones, 84% of them singletons. The sequenced sample consisted of PBMCs. Receptors were obtained from a human donor in good health.

The rearrangement uses TRBV6-4 and TRBJ2-3, with 8 bases that match TRBD2. Germline V lookup: CDR1 MRHNA, CDR2 SNTAGT. The CDR3 has 15 amino acids. V trimming: 0 bases; J trimming: 2 bases; junction bases outside the gene matches: 1. Here the CDR3 DNA reads TGTGCCAGCAGTGACTCAGCGGGAGCCACAGATACGCAGTATTTT. Residues: CASSDSAGATDTQYF.

The chain has TRBV6-1 and TRBJ1-2, with D possibly TRBD1 on 6 matching bases. The germline V and J ends were trimmed by 7 bases and 2 bases, with 11 bases remaining between them. The CDR3 spans 13 residues. CDR1 and CDR2 from the germline V gene are MNHNS and SASEGT. CDR3 sequence: CASIEDRNYGYTF. The CDR3 region has the DNA TGTGCCAGCATCGAGGACAGAAACTATGGCTACACCTTC.

The gene calls are TRBV5-1 and TRBJ1-1, with D possibly matching TRBD1 (6 bases). The V end was cut by 3 bases, the J end by 1 base, with 10 bases between. The CDR3 length is 14 residues. CDR1 and CDR2 (germline): SGHRS, YFSETQ. CDR3 DNA sequence: TGCGCCAGCAGCTCGGGACACCCGAACACTGAAGCTTTCTTT. Protein product: CASSSGHPNTEAFF.